The 13 T cell receptor delta chains below were found in one sample sequenced in a study of delta chains in infants with herpesvirus infections. TCR cDNA was made from PBMC RNA with gamma- and delta-chain-specific primers. TCRdb ran CATT on the RT-PCR reads. The sample includes approximately 1,500 delta-chain clones, less than 30% of them seen just once. This specimen consisted of peripheral blood, obtained at time point 1 of longitudinal follow-up. The origin of the receptors is a human donor who was a Ugandan infant, either HIV-exposed or HIV-unexposed (not recorded which).

This clone came up a few times. The chain carries TRDV1 and TRDJ1; 13 positions match TRDD3. The CDR3 has 22 residues. Germline CDR1 and CDR2: TSWWSYY and QGS. With 0 bases clipped from V and 1 base from J, the junction kept 17 bases outside the gene matches. The CDR3 region has the DNA TGTGCTCTTGGGGAACTCTACCTACCGTACTGGGGGATACGAGGGCCCACCGATAAACTCATCTTT. This translates into CALGELYLPYWGIRGPTDKLIF.

The J gene is TRDJ1, the V gene TRDV1; tentatively, D is TRDD3 (6 bases). The CDR3 loop spans 20 amino acids. Germline lookup yields CDR1 TSWWSYY and CDR2 QGS. The V gene lost 2 bases and the J gene lost 0 bases, with 25 bases spanning the gap. The CDR3 is CALGENLILGAAPYTDKLIF. The DNA for the CDR3 is TGTGCTCTTGGGGAAAACCTAATTTTGGGGGCTGCCCCGTACACCGATAAACTCATCTTT.

This clone turned up a few times. The chain joins TRDV2 to TRDJ2; TRDD3 aligns across 11 bases. The CDR3 totals 16 residues. Germline V lookup: CDR1 GEAIGNYY, CDR2 EKD. V gave up 2 bases and J gave up 0 bases; unmatched junction bases: 1. Here the CDR3 reads CACDRLGDTLTAQLFF. The CDR3 DNA is TGTGCCTGTGACAGACTGGGGGATACTTTGACAGCACAACTCTTCTTT.

About this clone: Germline and junction disagree at one end, which may indicate a read error. The chain employs TRDV1 and TRDJ1; 12 bases map to TRDD3. The CDR3 covers 17 residues. The germline gives CDR1 TSWWSYY, CDR2 QGS. For the CDR3, the DNA is TGTGCTCTTGGGGGCGAGCGCTGGGGGATACGATTCTCCAAACCCATCTTT. Amino acid sequence: CALGGERWGIRFSKPIF.

The J gene is TRDJ2, the V gene TRDV2, with TRDD3 matching 11 bases. The CDR3 is 16 residues long. J lost 0 bases, V lost 2 bases, and 1 base had no gene match. CDR1 GEAIGNYY and CDR2 EKD come from the germline V gene. The CDR3 nucleotides read TGTGCCTGTGACATACTGGGGGATACTTTGACAGCACAACTCTTCTTT. Translated, it gives CACDILGDTLTAQLFF.

In its sample, this clone was seen a few times. This chain links TRDV1 with TRDJ1, with 10 bases identical to TRDD3. The germline CDR1 and CDR2 sequences are TSWWSYY and QGS. The V gene end was trimmed by 1 base and the J gene end by 3 bases; junction bases not matched to a gene: 20. This CDR3 is 21 amino acids long. Here the CDR3 reads CALGEPCPPYGGYRGADKLIF. Written as DNA, the CDR3 is TGTGCTCTTGGGGAACCATGTCCCCCCTATGGGGGATACCGAGGTGCCGATAAACTCATCTTT.

CDR3 sequence reads: CACDTVGSSYTDKLIF. CDR3 DNA: TGTGCCTGTGACACCGTCGGGTCTAGTTACACCGATAAACTCATCTTT. The rearrangement uses TRDV2 and TRDJ1; D is ambiguous. The germline V gene encodes CDR1 GEAIGNYY and CDR2 EKD. The CDR3 extends over 16 amino acids. Trimming pared 0 bases from V and 0 bases from J, leaving 13 bases between.

J is TRDJ1 and V is TRDV1, with TRDD3 identical over 12 bases. Germline lookup yields CDR1 TSWWSYY and CDR2 QGS. The V segment lost 2 bases and the J segment 3 bases; nucleotides outside the gene matches: 25. The CDR3 sequence is 23 residues long. CDR3 sequence: CALGESGHGKDEGWGIRADKLIF. The CDR3 region has the DNA TGTGCTCTTGGGGAATCAGGTCATGGTAAGGACGAAGGCTGGGGGATACGCGCCGATAAACTCATCTTT.

This clone is judged large. V and J are TRDV1 and TRDJ1, with 7 bases aligning to TRDD2. V trimming: 0 bases; J trimming: 0 bases; junction bases outside the gene matches: 19. Germline V lookup: CDR1 TSWWSYY, CDR2 QGS. This CDR3 comprises 21 residues. CDR3 in amino acids: CALGELVSYDVPYSHTDKLIF. DNA for the CDR3: TGTGCTCTTGGGGAACTCGTTTCCTACGATGTACCATATAGTCACACCGATAAACTCATCTTT.

The chain links TRDV1 to TRDJ1; D is undetermined. The V end was cut by 2 bases, the J end by 4 bases, with 14 bases between. The length of the CDR3 is 15 residues. Germline V CDR1 and CDR2: TSWWSYY, QGS. In DNA form, the CDR3 reads TGTGCTCTTGGGGAAGGAATCAGATCACGCGATAAACTCATCTTT. It codes for CALGEGIRSRDKLIF.

This clone was counted a few times. CDR3 loop: CALGELYFLGGGSSKLHTDKLIF. The CDR3, as DNA: TGTGCTCTTGGGGAACTTTACTTCCTCGGTGGGGGATCCTCGAAACTCCACACCGATAAACTCATCTTT. V usage is TRDV1 and J usage is TRDJ1, with 8 bases matching TRDD3. The CDR3 contains 23 residues. V dropped 0 bases and J dropped 0; count of bases not matched to a gene: 24. Germline-derived CDR1 and CDR2 are TSWWSYY and QGS.

The sample holds a few counts of this clone. The chain joins TRDV1 to TRDJ1; 10 bases map to TRDD3. Trimming cost V 1 base and J 0 bases; bases outside gene matches: 17. The germline CDR1 and CDR2 sequences are TSWWSYY and QGS. This CDR3 is built from 21 residues. CDR3 sequence (DNA): TGTGCTCTTGGGGAACAACCCGGCCTCTACTGGGGGATCCGGTACACCGATAAACTCATCTTT. It specifies CALGEQPGLYWGIRYTDKLIF.

The sample holds a few counts of this clone. The V and J genes are TRDV1 and TRDJ1, with D perhaps TRDD2 (5 bases). Germline V lookup: CDR1 TSWWSYY, CDR2 QGS. The CDR3 has 19 amino acids. Trimming pared 5 bases from V and 2 bases from J, leaving 27 bases between. CDR3 loop: CALGPTYPPPPWITDKLIF. Here the CDR3 DNA reads TGTGCTCTTGGGCCTACGTATCCACCCCCTCCGTGGATTACCGATAAACTCATCTTT.